Shown below are 2 T cell receptor beta chains from a single sample sequenced in a study of tumor and adjacent non-tumor tissue in lung cancer. The library came from three nested PCR rounds adapted from ARM-PCR protocols. TCRdb analysed the multiplex PCR reads with MiXCR anew, one entry per CDR3 protein. The sample lists 200,000 or so distinct CDR3 sequences; 71% were seen once. The template was RNA from unsorted bulk tissue. The sequenced material came from lung tumor tissue. These receptors originate from a man aged 55 to 70 with non-small cell lung cancer.

This clonotype was counted only a few times. This rearrangement joins TRBV20-1 to TRBJ2-1, with TRBD2 matching 9 bases. Germline V gene data show CDR1 as DFQATT and CDR2 as SNEGSKA (reference sequence). This CDR3 has 14 residues. V trimming: 0 bases; J trimming: 9 bases; junction bases outside the gene matches: 6. The CDR3 sequence: CSAREGTSPGEQFF. For the CDR3, the DNA is TGCAGTGCTAGAGAGGGGACTAGCCCAGGTGAGCAGTTCTTC.

With respect to this clonotype: A much larger clone differs by one base, so this may be a read error. This chain connects TRBV6-1 to TRBJ1-6; the D gene is possibly TRBD1 (6 bases). Germline CDR1 is MNHNS and CDR2 is SASEGT. CDR3 length: 15 residues. DNA for the CDR3: TGTGTCAGCATTACGCGACAGGCCGTGAATTCACCCCTCCACTTT. This encodes CVSITRQAVNSPLHF.